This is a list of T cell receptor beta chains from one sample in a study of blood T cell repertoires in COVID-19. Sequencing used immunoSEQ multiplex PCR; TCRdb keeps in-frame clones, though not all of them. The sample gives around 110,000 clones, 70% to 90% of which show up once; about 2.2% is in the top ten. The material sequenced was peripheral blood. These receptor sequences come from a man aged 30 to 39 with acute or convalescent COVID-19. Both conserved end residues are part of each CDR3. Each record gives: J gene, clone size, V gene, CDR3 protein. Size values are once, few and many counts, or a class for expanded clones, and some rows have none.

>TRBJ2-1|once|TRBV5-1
CASSLSGGGLAFF
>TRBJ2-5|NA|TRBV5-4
CASRNGRGDETQYF
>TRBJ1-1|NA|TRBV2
CASSERGAGGTEAFF
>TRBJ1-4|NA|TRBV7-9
CASRAAGEKLFF
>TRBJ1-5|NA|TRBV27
CASSLTTGLQPQHF
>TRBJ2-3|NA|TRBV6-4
CASRGHGTDTQYF
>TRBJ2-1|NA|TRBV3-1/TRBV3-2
CASSQDKTAGHYNEQFF
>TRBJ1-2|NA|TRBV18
CATGSGGQPYGYTF
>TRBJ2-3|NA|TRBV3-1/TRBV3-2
CASSQGEGDTQYF
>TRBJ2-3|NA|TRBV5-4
CASSPGGSGTSTDTQYF
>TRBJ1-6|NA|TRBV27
CASRQGTGGNSPLHF
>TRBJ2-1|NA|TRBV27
CASSFRTGGSSNNEQFF
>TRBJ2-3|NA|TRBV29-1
CSVDRDSDTQYF
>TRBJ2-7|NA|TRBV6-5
CASNRGGSYEQYF
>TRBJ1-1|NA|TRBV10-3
CATSPGQGAIPEAFF
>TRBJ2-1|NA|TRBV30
CAWDRSPYNEQFF
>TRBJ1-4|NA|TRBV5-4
CASSLGGTGNEKLFF
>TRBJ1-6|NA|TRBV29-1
CSARQGGNSPLHF
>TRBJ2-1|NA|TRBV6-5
CASSYDAGYNEQFF
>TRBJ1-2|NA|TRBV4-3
CASSQGQVTYGYTF
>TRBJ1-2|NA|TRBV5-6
CASRAPLGYKPGYTF
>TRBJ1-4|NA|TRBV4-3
CASSPIRGSGTGREKLFF
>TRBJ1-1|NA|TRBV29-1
CSVIPGQMNTEAFF
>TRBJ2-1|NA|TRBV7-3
CASSLGLAGESEQFF
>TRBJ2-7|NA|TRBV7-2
CASSLQGTYEQYF
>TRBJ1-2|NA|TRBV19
CASSPHPTGGYTF
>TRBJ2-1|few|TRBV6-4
CASSDLEREFDEQFF
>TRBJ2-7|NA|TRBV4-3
CASSQHLQGNSYEQYF
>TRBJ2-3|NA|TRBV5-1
CASSLVGRGGTDTQYF
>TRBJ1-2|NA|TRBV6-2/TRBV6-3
CASSVVGTGFYGYTF
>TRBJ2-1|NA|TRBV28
CASSLLRGNEQFF
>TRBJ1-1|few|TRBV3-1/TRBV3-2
CASTIPPGLNTEAFF
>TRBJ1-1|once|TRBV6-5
CASSYPGYTEAFF
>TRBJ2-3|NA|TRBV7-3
CASSRGNSPTDTQYF
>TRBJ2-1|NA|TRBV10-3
CAIRPPDSSYNEQFF
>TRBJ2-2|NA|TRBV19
CASNPGGELFF
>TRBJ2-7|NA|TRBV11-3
CASSLRDSSYEQYF
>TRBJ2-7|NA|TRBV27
CASSFGGARNEQYF
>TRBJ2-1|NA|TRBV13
CASSGDNDNEQFF
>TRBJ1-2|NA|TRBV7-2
CASSPSDNYGYTF
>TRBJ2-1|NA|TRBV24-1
CATSDPKDYYNEQFF
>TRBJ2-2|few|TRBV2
CASSLAGGGAGELFF
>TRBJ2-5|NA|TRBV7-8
CASSSIRTSAQETQYF
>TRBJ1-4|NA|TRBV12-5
CASGPQGAEKLFF
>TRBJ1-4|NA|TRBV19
CASSRAVNEKLFF
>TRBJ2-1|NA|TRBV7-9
CASSLTSDREQFF
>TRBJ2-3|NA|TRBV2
CASSLPGDDTQYF
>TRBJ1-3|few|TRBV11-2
CASSSYRVSGNTIYF
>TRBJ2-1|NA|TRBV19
CASSIVPIGRNEQFF
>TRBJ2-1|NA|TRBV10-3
CAIREQATPHEQFF
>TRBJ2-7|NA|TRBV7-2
CASSYRGGEQYF
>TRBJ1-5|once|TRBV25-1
CASSGDGVANQPQHF
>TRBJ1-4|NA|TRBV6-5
CASSYSGTGGEKLFF
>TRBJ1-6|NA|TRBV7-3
CASSSSSSYNSPLHF
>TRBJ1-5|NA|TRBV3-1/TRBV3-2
CASSQAGTGGLQPQHF
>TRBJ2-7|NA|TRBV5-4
CASSQGQESSYEQYF